What follows describes a single T cell receptor beta chain. Germline V lookup: CDR1 MDHEN, CDR2 SYDVKM. The CDR3 has 14 residues. The V end was cut by 2 bases, the J end by 5 bases, with 12 bases between. The sample belongs to a study of technical replicates of blood from a few donors. The method was immunoSEQ multiplex PCR; TCRdb's version includes in-frame clones alone and lacks a portion of them. The table has roughly 56,000 clones, about 89% seen once. The sequenced sample was PBMCs. The TCR originated in a human donor in good health. Some clones in this sample may be carry-over from other donors' samples. V gene TRBV28 combines with J gene TRBJ1-1; a possible D gene is TRBD1 (5 bases). CDR3 in DNA: TGTGCCAGCAGTTTAGGGGGGGGAAGGACTGAAGCTTTCTTT. Translating it yields CASSLGGGRTEAFF.